The rows below give T cell receptor beta chains drawn from one sample of a study of beta chain features in type 1 diabetes. This table comes from immunoSEQ multiplex PCR, and its TCRdb copy is limited to in-frame clones, with some not included. The sample lists about 25,000 clones, 40% to 60% occurring once. The sequenced sample consisted of stem cell memory CD4+ T cells from blood. The receptors come from a man aged 25 to 45 with type 1 diabetes. CDR3s include the opening cysteine and the closing phenylalanine or tryptophan. A D gene is named only where the DNA matches it firmly. Clone size is stated in some rows and not others, as once, few, many or a class when expanded.

abundance	v_gene	d_gene	j_gene	CDR3aa	CDR3nt
.	TRBV2	.	TRBJ1-5	CASSKQGSGQPQHF	TGTGCCAGCAGTAAACAGGGATCAGGGCAGCCCCAGCATTTT
few	TRBV5-1	TRBD2	TRBJ2-3	CASSPGGAGGQNTQYF	TGCGCCAGCAGCCCAGGAGGAGCGGGGGGGCAGAATACGCAGTATTTT
.	TRBV6-5	.	TRBJ1-1	CASSFHPLAGDTEAFF	TGTGCCAGCAGTTTCCACCCCCTGGCCGGGGACACTGAAGCTTTCTTT
.	TRBV27	TRBD2	TRBJ2-1	CASSPGLAGGSYNEQFF	TGTGCCAGCAGTCCGGGACTAGCGGGAGGTTCCTACAATGAGCAGTTCTTC
few	TRBV30	TRBD2	TRBJ2-1	CAFQREISYNEQFF	TGTGCGTTTCAGCGGGAGATTTCCTACAATGAGCAGTTCTTC
.	TRBV19	.	TRBJ1-2	CASNSGRDYGYTF	TGTGCCAGTAACTCGGGCAGGGACTATGGCTACACCTTC
.	TRBV7-2	TRBD2	TRBJ2-2	CASSLFTSGNTGELFF	TGTGCCAGCAGCTTATTTACTAGCGGGAACACCGGGGAGCTGTTTTTT
few	TRBV18	TRBD1	TRBJ1-5	CASSVDAWTGYSNQPQHF	TGTGCCAGCTCAGTGGACGCCTGGACAGGTTATAGCAATCAGCCCCAGCATTTT
.	TRBV7-6	.	TRBJ1-3	CASSLADTGNTIYF	TGTGCCAGCAGCTTAGCGGACACCGGAAACACCATATATTTT
.	TRBV20-1	.	TRBJ2-1	CSATPNNEQFF	TGCAGTGCGACACCCAACAATGAGCAGTTCTTC
.	TRBV6-6	TRBD2	TRBJ2-1	CASSSQRGRNEQFF	TGTGCCAGCAGCTCCCAGCGGGGGAGAAATGAGCAGTTCTTC
few	TRBV7-9	.	TRBJ1-5	CASSLGVQPQHF	TGTGCCAGCAGCTTAGGAGTTCAGCCCCAGCATTTT
few	TRBV21-1	.	TRBJ2-5	CASSKGGTSGGAPPGYF	TGTGCCAGCAGCAAAGGTGGGACTAGCGGGGGTGCGCCTCCTGGTTACTTC
.	TRBV7-7	TRBD2	TRBJ2-3	CASSPGLAGGLADTQYF	TGTGCTAGCAGCCCGGGACTAGCGGGGGGATTAGCAGATACGCAGTATTTT
.	TRBV2	TRBD1	TRBJ1-1	CATEGQIEAFF	TGTGCCACCGAGGGACAGATCGAAGCTTTCTTT
.	TRBV4-1	TRBD1	TRBJ1-2	CASSQNGQDLYGYTF	TGCGCCAGCAGCCAAAACGGACAGGATCTCTATGGCTACACCTTC
.	TRBV5-4	.	TRBJ2-3	CASSSFGADTQYF	TGTGCCAGCAGCTCCTTCGGTGCAGATACGCAGTATTTT
.	TRBV5-1	.	TRBJ2-5	CASSLRWGSGETQYF	TGCGCCAGCAGCTTGCGGTGGGGAAGCGGGGAGACCCAGTACTTC
.	TRBV5-1	TRBD2	TRBJ2-3	CASSLAASGGTDTQYF	TGCGCCAGCAGCTTGGCCGCTAGCGGAGGCACAGATACGCAGTATTTT
.	TRBV6-6	TRBD1	TRBJ1-5	CASSGGQTEPQHF	TGTGCCAGCAGTGGGGGACAGACGGAGCCCCAGCATTTT
few	TRBV29-1	TRBD2	TRBJ2-3	CSVDSLTSGRGDTQYF	TGCAGCGTTGACTCCCTGACTAGCGGGAGAGGAGATACGCAGTATTTT
few	TRBV5-1	.	TRBJ1-2	CASSPGGLRDYGYTF	TGCGCCAGCAGCCCGGGAGGACTCCGCGACTATGGCTACACCTTC
.	TRBV7-9	.	TRBJ2-7	CASSLGNQGHEQYF	TGTGCCAGCAGCTTAGGGAACCAGGGCCACGAGCAGTACTTC
few	TRBV5-1	.	TRBJ2-1	CASSWAFQYNEQFF	TGCGCCAGCAGCTGGGCGTTTCAGTACAATGAGCAGTTCTTC
few	TRBV15	.	TRBJ1-5	CATSPSRGSGQPQHF	TGTGCCACCAGCCCCTCACGAGGTTCCGGGCAGCCCCAGCATTTT
.	TRBV7-9	.	TRBJ2-5	CASSLDVGRGTQETQYF	TGTGCCAGCAGCTTAGATGTCGGCCGGGGAACCCAAGAGACCCAGTACTTC
.	TRBV4-2	TRBD1	TRBJ2-1	CASSQGDRGFYNEQFF	TGTGCCAGCAGCCAGGGAGACAGGGGGTTTTACAATGAGCAGTTCTTC
once	TRBV5-1	.	TRBJ1-5	CASSLTGNSNQPQHF	TGCGCCAGCAGCTTGACAGGGAATAGCAATCAGCCCCAGCATTTT
.	TRBV30	.	TRBJ2-3	CAWSPSDTQYF	TGTGCCTGGAGTCCGTCAGATACGCAGTATTTT
.	TRBV19	.	TRBJ2-2	CASTSLGAREGTGELFF	TGTGCCAGTACCTCGCTGGGGGCCCGGGAAGGCACCGGGGAGCTGTTTTTT
.	TRBV4-1	TRBD2	TRBJ2-3	CASSHGAGETVDTQYF	TGCGCCAGCAGCCATGGAGCGGGAGAGACGGTAGATACGCAGTATTTT
.	TRBV10-1	.	TRBJ2-2	CASSRDNLGGELFF	TGCGCCAGCAGTCGGGACAACCTGGGTGGGGAGCTGTTTTTT
.	TRBV2	.	TRBJ2-1	CASIAVTSGMGVQFF	TGCGCCAGCATAGCCGTGACTAGTGGCATGGGGGTGCAGTTCTTC
few	TRBV10-2	TRBD2	TRBJ2-5	CASSAGIAGGETQYF	TGCGCCAGCAGTGCGGGTATAGCGGGCGGGGAGACCCAGTACTTC
.	TRBV5-6	.	TRBJ1-1	CASSLSPDTEAFF	TGTGCCAGCAGCTTGTCCCCGGACACTGAAGCTTTCTTT
.	TRBV7-8	.	TRBJ2-2	CASSVGSLNTGELFF	TGTGCCAGCAGCGTGGGGAGCCTGAACACCGGGGAGCTGTTTTTT
.	TRBV6-6	TRBD1	TRBJ2-7	CASSTGQGATYEQYF	TGTGCCAGCAGTACCGGACAGGGGGCAACCTACGAGCAGTACTTC
.	TRBV7-9	TRBD1	TRBJ1-1	CASSYGTGLNTEAFF	TGTGCCAGCAGCTACGGGACAGGGCTGAACACTGAAGCTTTCTTT
.	TRBV5-1	TRBD1	TRBJ2-7	CASSLGGTAYEQYF	TGCGCCAGCAGCTTAGGTGGGACAGCCTACGAGCAGTACTTC
.	TRBV29-1	TRBD1	TRBJ2-7	CSVEADRASSYEQYF	TGCAGCGTTGAAGCGGACAGGGCTAGCTCCTACGAGCAGTACTTC
few	TRBV29-1	TRBD2	TRBJ2-3	CSVLLAGGPVWTDTQYF	TGCAGCGTTCTGCTAGCGGGAGGGCCGGTGTGGACAGATACGCAGTATTTT
once	TRBV7-9	TRBD1	TRBJ2-1	CASSLGTGDYNEQFF	TGTGCCAGCAGCTTAGGTACAGGGGATTACAATGAGCAGTTCTTC
few	TRBV12-5	TRBD1	TRBJ2-3	CASGFRGRGTDTQYF	TGTGCTAGTGGTTTCAGGGGGCGCGGCACAGATACGCAGTATTTT
.	TRBV19	TRBD2	TRBJ2-5	CASSQREVGTQYF	TGTGCCAGTAGCCAACGGGAGGTAGGGACCCAGTACTTC
few	TRBV4-1	.	TRBJ1-5	CASSQDGGPDRPLWPQHF	TGCGCCAGCAGCCAAGATGGGGGCCCCGACAGGCCCCTGTGGCCCCAGCATTTT
.	TRBV7-8	.	TRBJ1-1	CASSLGSGKLNTEAFF	TGTGCCAGCAGCTTAGGGTCTGGCAAGTTGAACACTGAAGCTTTCTTT
.	TRBV19	TRBD1	TRBJ1-2	CASRPDRGYGYTF	TGTGCCAGTAGACCAGACAGGGGCTATGGCTACACCTTC
few	TRBV29-1	TRBD1	TRBJ2-1	CSVGSLHRGQRNEQFF	TGCAGCGTTGGGTCCTTACACAGGGGGCAAAGAAATGAGCAGTTCTTC
.	TRBV5-1	.	TRBJ1-2	CASSLAQGDDYTF	TGCGCCAGCAGCTTGGCCCAGGGTGACGACTACACCTTC
once	TRBV10-3	.	TRBJ1-2	CAISESSSVRGYTF	TGTGCCATCAGTGAGTCTAGTTCGGTGCGAGGCTACACCTTC
few	TRBV2	TRBD1	TRBJ2-7	CASKHRDRTYEQYF	TGTGCCAGCAAGCACCGGGACAGAACCTACGAGCAGTACTTC
few	TRBV29-1	TRBD2	TRBJ2-3	CSVETTSGRDTQYF	TGCAGCGTTGAAACGACTAGCGGGAGAGATACGCAGTATTTT